Listed below are T cell receptor beta chains from one sample, sequenced in a study of prognosis after radiotherapy for stage I lung cancer. MiXCR was run by TCRdb on the multiplex PCR reads, yielding one entry per CDR3 protein. The sample has tens of thousands of distinct CDR3 sequences; roughly 41% are singletons. Sequencing was performed on PBMCs, taken before or after stereotactic body radiation therapy (not recorded which). These receptors were obtained from a donor over 45 with non-small cell lung cancer. Both conserved end residues are part of each CDR3. The D gene is left open where the match is weak. Size values are once, few and many counts, or a class for expanded clones, and some rows have none.

CDR3 protein	CDR3 DNA	V gene	J gene	clone size	D gene
CASSIRAASGGSYNEQFF	TGTGCCAGTAGTATACGTGCGGCTAGCGGGGGCTCCTACAATGAGCAGTTCTTC	TRBV19	TRBJ2-1	many	TRBD2
CASRLGLAGGNEQFF	TGTGCCAGCAGACTGGGACTAGCGGGAGGGAATGAGCAGTTCTTC	TRBV27	TRBJ2-1	many	TRBD2
CASSLTVLVNGELFF	TGTGCCAGCAGCTTGACAGTGTTGGTGAACGGGGAGCTGTTTTTT	TRBV11-2	TRBJ2-2	-	-
CASSLGGGGNQPQHF	TGTGCCAGCAGTTTAGGAGGGGGTGGCAATCAGCCCCAGCATTTT	TRBV12-3/TRBV12-4	TRBJ1-5	-	-
CASRKTSGTPDTQYF	TGTGCCTCCCGAAAAACTAGCGGGACCCCAGATACGCAGTATTTT	TRBV30	TRBJ2-3	-	TRBD2
CASSQAGGRETQYF	TGTGCCAGCAGCCAAGCGGGAGGACGCGAGACCCAGTACTTC	TRBV7-3	TRBJ2-5	many	TRBD2
CASQLRQGQLGRYQPQHF	TGTGCCAGTCAACTCCGACAGGGGCAGCTCGGTCGTTATCAGCCCCAGCATTTT	TRBV6-8	TRBJ1-5	many	TRBD1
CASSVSRSGADTQYF	TGTGCCAGCAGTGTTAGCAGGTCAGGTGCAGATACGCAGTATTTT	TRBV2	TRBJ2-3	many	-
CASSYNREEVSGNSPLHF	TGTGCCAGCAGTTACAACAGGGAAGAGGTGTCCGGTAATTCACCCCTCCACTTT	TRBV6-2/TRBV6-3	TRBJ1-6	many	-
CASSLGARGGGLKYGYTF	TGTGCCAGCAGCTTAGGTGCCCGTGGGGGAGGGCTGAAATATGGCTACACCTTC	TRBV13	TRBJ1-2	many	-
CASSLSPGRYYGYTF	TGTGCCAGCAGCCTGTCCCCGGGACGGTACTATGGCTACACCTTC	TRBV5-1	TRBJ1-2	-	-
CASSSFWREIREQFF	TGTGCCAGCAGTTCCTTTTGGCGGGAGATTCGTGAGCAGTTCTTC	TRBV28	TRBJ2-1	-	TRBD2
CASGAQGAQSPQHF	TGTGCCAGCGGCGCACAGGGGGCACAGTCCCCCCAGCATTTT	TRBV6-1	TRBJ1-5	once	TRBD1
CASRPTGSYGYTF	TGTGCCAGCAGACCCACAGGCAGCTATGGCTACACCTTC	TRBV6-1	TRBJ1-2	medium-sized	-
CASSRSVGTEAFF	TGTGCCAGCAGCAGGTCTGTGGGGACAGAAGCTTTCTTT	TRBV11-1	TRBJ1-1	many	-
CASSWFSVGLAYSYEQYF	TGCGCCAGCAGCTGGTTTAGCGTGGGACTAGCGTACTCCTACGAGCAGTACTTC	TRBV5-1	TRBJ2-7	once	TRBD2
CSASTGPYGYTF	TGCAGTGCTAGCACCGGGCCCTATGGCTACACCTTC	TRBV20-1	TRBJ1-2	many	-
CASSIGRGRSTEAFF	TGTGCCAGTAGTATAGGTAGGGGCAGAAGCACTGAAGCTTTCTTT	TRBV19	TRBJ1-1	-	-
CASSLAVPQGKETQYF	TGTGCCAGCAGCTTAGCGGTCCCACAGGGTAAAGAGACCCAGTACTTC	TRBV7-2	TRBJ2-5	many	-
CAISDMGHEQFF	TGTGCCATCAGTGACATGGGTCATGAGCAGTTCTTC	TRBV10-3	TRBJ2-1	many	-
CASSSSIEGGRGYGYTF	TGCGCCAGCAGCTCATCCATCGAGGGGGGCCGGGGCTATGGCTACACCTTC	TRBV5-1	TRBJ1-2	-	-
CATSAPGKGTYYQYF	TGTGCCACCAGTGCCCCGGGAAAGGGAACCTACTATCAGTACTTC	TRBV24-1	TRBJ2-7	once	-
CASSPYMWVETQYF	TGTGCCAGCAGTCCTTACATGTGGGTAGAGACCCAGTACTTC	TRBV12-3/TRBV12-4	TRBJ2-5	-	-
CASSLSGAADTQYF	TGTGCCAGCAGCTTATCCGGGGCCGCGGATACGCAGTATTTT	TRBV7-3	TRBJ2-3	many	-
CASTGGTGELFF	TGTGCCTCAACAGGCGGGACCGGGGAGCTGTTTTTT	TRBV2	TRBJ2-2	medium-sized	-
CASSPPGVYGYTF	TGTGCCAGCTCACCACCCGGGGTATATGGCTACACCTTC	TRBV18	TRBJ1-2	many	-
CASSQTSRGEQFF	TGCGCCAGCAGCCAAACCTCTCGGGGTGAGCAGTTCTTC	TRBV4-1	TRBJ2-1	many	-
CASSAGSGTSSYQHYF	TGTGCCAGCAGTGCTGGCTCCGGGACTAGCTCCTACCAGCATTACTTC	TRBV6-1	TRBJ2-7	-	TRBD2
CASSQVRFNEKLFF	TGTGCCAGCAGCCAAGTACGTTTCAATGAAAAACTGTTTTTT	TRBV3-1	TRBJ1-4	many	-
CASSVGWGSNQPQHF	TGTGCCAGCAGCGTAGGTTGGGGTTCTAATCAGCCCCAGCATTTT	TRBV7-3	TRBJ1-5	-	-
CASIPNGRDYGYTF	TGTGCCAGCATTCCCAATGGCCGGGACTATGGCTACACCTTC	TRBV19	TRBJ1-2	-	-
CASSRTRQETQYF	TGTGCCAGCAGCCGGACTAGACAAGAGACCCAGTACTTC	TRBV3-1	TRBJ2-5	many	TRBD2
CASSMEQGYEQYF	TGTGCCAGTAGTATGGAACAGGGTTACGAGCAGTACTTC	TRBV19	TRBJ2-7	many	-
CASSLVASGRETQYF	TGTGCCAGCAGCTTGGTTGCATCAGGGCGGGAGACCCAGTACTTC	TRBV7-2	TRBJ2-5	many	-